This T cell receptor beta chain emerged from a study of blood T cell repertoires in COVID-19. Study as a whole: Collection of acute and convalescent COVID-19 samples took place in the United States, Italy and Spain. T cells, B-cell-depleted T cells, or PBMCs supplied cDNA or gDNA.

Germline V gene lookup returns CDR1 MGHRA and CDR2 YSYEKL. The length of the CDR3 is 18 residues. The V gene lost 3 bases and the J gene lost 3 bases, with 21 bases spanning the gap. Per the original data handling: Quantification of nucleated cells was approximated via reference gene primer amplification. This table comes from immunoSEQ multiplex PCR, and its TCRdb copy is limited to in-frame clones, with some not included. The V and J calls and clone size were taken over from that table, and D and trimming were inferred from the DNA. Among about 250,000 clones listed, almost 90% were seen once. The TCR originated in a woman between 55 and 75 years old with COVID-19, enrolled during active disease. The specimen sequenced was peripheral blood. V gene TRBV4-1 combines with J gene TRBJ2-1, with a weak D call TRBD2 (6 bases). The CDR3 coding sequence is TGCGCCAGCAGCCATTACGCTCTAGGGGCGCGGGACTACAATGAGCAGTTCTTC. This sequence encodes CASSHYALGARDYNEQFF.